The 16 T cell receptor beta chains below come from one sample, sequenced in a study of PD-1 blockade in classical Hodgkin lymphoma. The repertoire was sequenced with immunoSEQ multiplex PCR; TCRdb's copy has only in-frame clones and lacks some. The repertoire includes approximately 52,000 clones, roughly 86% of them detected once, and approximately 7% sits in the top ten. Time point given: cycle 4 day 1 (C4D1), after more than 5 weeks of nivolumab. Relapse after autologous stem cell transplantation occurred in every patient, and brentuximab vedotin exposure varied. This specimen was peripheral blood mononuclear cells (PBMCs), taken before the fourth cycle of nivolumab. The receptor source for this set is a human donor with classical Hodgkin lymphoma.

This rearrangement joins TRBV7-2 to TRBJ1-3; D gene unclear. The CDR3 length is 15 residues. Trimming pared 0 bases from V and 2 bases from J, leaving 8 bases between. The germline V gene encodes CDR1 SGHTA and CDR2 FQGNSA. The CDR3 DNA sequence: TGTGCCAGCAGCTTAGCTTACCACACTGGAAACACCATATATTTT. It encodes CASSLAYHTGNTIYF.

A remark on this clone: This CDR3 is also generated by other DNA sequences in the sample. The chain employs TRBV12-2 and TRBJ2-7; the DNA was not compared with TRBD2, the D call given in the table. TRBV12-2 is a pseudogene locus. This CDR3 comprises 16 residues. The CDR3 DNA follows: TGTGCAAGTCGCTTAGCATTGGATCCGCCGGAGACCGAGCAGTACTTC. Residues: CASRLALDPPETEQYF.

V and J are TRBV5-1 and TRBJ2-7, with no clear D. The CDR3 sequence is 15 residues long. Deletions cut 4 bases from V and 7 bases from J, with 21 bases between. Germline lookup yields CDR1 SGHRS and CDR2 YFSETQ. The CDR3 coding sequence is TGCGCCAGCAGCCTAACGGGTGGAACCCCTCGGGAGCAGTACTTC. This codes for CASSLTGGTPREQYF.

The V gene is TRBV7-2, the J gene TRBJ2-1; D is unresolved. V shed 5 bases and J shed 10 bases, with 9 bases lying between them. The CDR3 loop spans 11 amino acids. The germline V gene encodes CDR1 SGHTA and CDR2 FQGNSA. CDR3 residues: CASSARREQFF. CDR3 bases: TGTGCCAGCAGCGCCCGACGGGAGCAGTTCTTC. Drawing the rest from reference TRBV7-2 and TRBJ2-1, the complete variable domain is GAGVSQSPSNKVTEKGKDVELRCDPISGHTALYWYRQSLGQGLEFLIYFQGNSAPDKSGLPSDRFSAERTGGSVSTLTIQRTQQEDSAVYLCASSARREQFFGPGTRLTVL.

This sequence joins TRBV7-2 and TRBJ2-1; a weak D match, TRBD1 (7 bases). Germline CDR1 SGHTA, CDR2 FQGNSA. CDR3 length: 14 residues. V lost 3 bases and J 6 bases, leaving 12 bases between the germline ends. CDR3 sequence (DNA): TGTGCCAGCAGCTTCCAGGGGGGTAGCAATGAGCAGTTCTTC. Protein: CASSFQGGSNEQFF.

The rearrangement uses TRBV10-3 and TRBJ1-1; D unclear. The V end was cut by 0 bases, the J end by 4 bases, with 9 bases between. This CDR3 spans 14 amino acids. Germline CDR1 ENHRY, CDR2 SYGVKD. The CDR3 spells CAISESGQITEAFF. As DNA, the CDR3 is TGTGCCATCAGTGAGTCGGGCCAGATCACTGAAGCTTTCTTT.

V usage is TRBV9 and J usage is TRBJ2-1, with TRBD1 matching over 8 bases. CDR1 is SGDLS, CDR2 YYNGEE, per germline. The length of the CDR3 is 16 residues. J lost 7 bases, V lost 4 bases, and 13 bases had no gene match. CDR3 region: CASSPTPGQGRNEQFF. The CDR3 nucleotides read TGTGCCAGCAGCCCTACCCCCGGACAGGGCCGGAATGAGCAGTTCTTC.

This sequence joins TRBV7-9 and TRBJ2-1; 11 bases fit TRBD2. The germline V gene has CDR1 SEHNR and CDR2 FQNEAQ (reference sequence). The V and J ends lost 4 bases and 4 bases, in that order; junction bases with no gene match: 9. The CDR3 loop spans 17 amino acids. CDR3 amino acids: CASSSLTSGGPYNEQFF. As DNA, the CDR3 is TGTGCCAGCAGCTCGCTAACTAGCGGGGGACCGTACAATGAGCAGTTCTTC.

V gene TRBV10-3 combines with J gene TRBJ2-3, with 7 bases matching TRBD1. Trimming at V came to 7 bases and at J to 2 bases, leaving 9 bases not matched to a gene. The CDR3 is 15 residues long. Germline-derived CDR1 and CDR2 are ENHRY and SYGVKD. DNA for the CDR3: TGTGCCATCACCCCGGACAGGTTCGACACAGATACGCAGTATTTT. This sequence encodes CAITPDRFDTDTQYF.

V and J are TRBV19 and TRBJ1-1; D uncertain. This CDR3 is built from 14 residues. V shed 6 bases and J shed 0 bases, with 11 bases lying between them. Looked up from germline, CDR1 is LNHDA and CDR2 is SQIVND (reference sequence). The CDR3 spells CASSVTVMNTEAFF. The CDR3 region has the DNA TGTGCCAGTAGCGTGACGGTAATGAACACTGAAGCTTTCTTT.

The chain joins TRBV29-1 to TRBJ2-2; 13 nucleotides agree with TRBD2. J gave up 6 bases and V 1 base, and 5 bases lay outside the gene matches. From germline, CDR1 is SQVTM and CDR2 ANQGSEA. The CDR3 has 16 residues. CDR3 nucleotides: TGCAGCGTTGAAGGGACTAGCGGGAGAACCGCCGGGGAGCTGTTTTTT. Its translation: CSVEGTSGRTAGELFF.

The V gene is TRBV28, the J gene TRBJ2-3; no definite D call. CDR3 length equals 12 residues. The germline V gene encodes CDR1 MDHEN and CDR2 SYDVKM. V dropped 6 bases and J dropped 7 bases, with 11 bases sitting between them. The CDR3: CASRESLNTQYF. The CDR3 region has the DNA TGTGCCAGCAGAGAGTCCTTGAATACGCAGTATTTT.

V usage is TRBV27 and J usage is TRBJ1-1; possibly TRBD1 for D (5 bases). This CDR3 spans 14 amino acids. Between the trimmed V and J ends, which lost 5 bases and 6 bases, there was a span of 16 bases. Germline V lookup: CDR1 MNHEY, CDR2 SMNVEV (reference sequence). CDR3 region: CASSIKGVEAEAFF. The CDR3 DNA sequence: TGTGCCAGCAGTATCAAAGGGGTAGAGGCTGAAGCTTTCTTT.

This chain links TRBV19 with TRBJ1-1, with D perhaps TRBD1 (6 bases). The CDR3 has 15 residues. Per germline, CDR1 LNHDA and CDR2 SQIVND (reference sequence). V dropped 4 bases and J dropped 7 bases, with 19 bases sitting between them. The CDR3: CASSKGATGKIEAFF. CDR3 in DNA: TGTGCCAGTAGTAAAGGAGCAACAGGGAAGATTGAAGCTTTCTTT.

The rearrangement joins TRBV6-1 to TRBJ2-3; no clear D. The germline V and J ends were trimmed by 6 bases and 8 bases, with 12 bases remaining between them. CDR3 size: 12 residues. Germline CDR1 MNHNS, CDR2 SASEGT. The CDR3 here is CASRVRGGTQYF. CDR3 DNA: TGTGCCAGCAGGGTACGTGGTGGTACGCAGTATTTT.

The chain recombines TRBV7-8 with TRBJ2-3; 9 bases map to TRBD1. Germline V CDR1 and CDR2: SGHVS, FQNEAQ. J gave up 3 bases and V 3 bases, and 10 bases lay outside the gene matches. The length of the CDR3 is 17 residues. The CDR3 nucleotides are TGTGCCAGCAGCTTTCCCCGGACAGGGGTTATTACAGATACGCAGTATTTT. Amino acid sequence: CASSFPRTGVITDTQYF.